This T cell receptor beta chain originates from a study of PD-1 blockade in classical Hodgkin lymphoma. Whole-study results and caveats: Nivolumab initiated under 1 year post-ASCT led to patient exclusion. As was reported, newly diagnosed patients showed lower baseline TCR diversity than healthy donors did. At C4D1, TCR diversity had climbed significantly for CD4+ cells, though not for CD8+ cells.

With respect to this clone: Antigen: not known.

Here immunoSEQ multiplex PCR was the method, and the copy in TCRdb shows in-frame clones only, minus some. The sample comprises some 150,000 clones, about 78% of which are singletons, and roughly 9.8% rests with the top ten. Germline loops: CDR1 SGHKS, CDR2 YYEKEE (reference sequence). The CDR3 spans 13 residues. Trimming removed 3 bases from V and 4 bases from J; junction bases left unmatched: 3. There was relapse after autologous stem cell transplantation in every patient, and there was variation in brentuximab vedotin exposure. The chain uses TRBV5-5 and TRBJ1-2; 7 bases align to TRBD1. The sequence came from a human donor with classical Hodgkin lymphoma. The sequencing here drew on peripheral blood mononuclear cells (PBMCs), taken before the second cycle of nivolumab. The CDR3: CASSSQGSYGYTF. In nucleotides, the CDR3 is TGTGCCAGCAGCTCACAGGGGTCCTATGGCTACACCTTC. Full variable domain (rest looked up from reference TRBV5-5 and TRBJ1-2): DAGVTQSPTHLIKTRGQQVTLRCSPISGHKSVSWYQQVLGQGPQFIFQYYEKEERGRGNFPDRFSARQFPNYSSELNVNALLLGDSALYLCASSSQGSYGYTFGSGTRLTVV.